The entry that follows covers one T cell receptor beta chain sequence. Method: immunoSEQ multiplex PCR; TCRdb's copy keeps in-frame clones and lacks some. This sample has over 100,000 clones, with 68% found just once. This sample is part of a study of shared clonotypes between healthy human individuals. J gave up 5 bases and V 3 bases, and 3 bases lay outside the gene matches. Germline V gene sequence: CDR1 MRHNA, CDR2 SNTAGT. CDR3 length equals 14 residues. The chain combines TRBV6-4 with TRBJ1-4; TRBD1 aligns across 7 bases. Sequencing input: memory CD8+ T cells sorted from blood. The subset: CD45RO+ cells pooled with CCR7-negative TemRA cells. The source of this sequence is a woman in her 30s in good health. For the CDR3, the DNA is TGTGCCAGCAGTGAGGGGACAGACAATGAAAAACTGTTTTTT. Translated: CASSEGTDNEKLFF.